Detailed here is one TCR beta chain. This clonotype was counted a few times. Its binding antigen is unknown. No much larger clone is present one base from it, and per-base qualities are unavailable. Ficoll-Paque density gradient centrifugation was used to isolate PBMCs. This specimen belongs to a study of T-cell memory formation after mild COVID-19 (dated by TCRdb to the early 2020s). Context from the whole study: Most TCR sequence clusters were specific to one of the two donors. Longitudinal TCRalpha and TCRbeta repertoire sequencing tracked T-cell clones expanding and contracting after mild COVID-19 in a couple of donors. Two young, previously healthy adult volunteers, one female and one male, were included in the cohort. The paper's findings and limits, for the study overall: The study included only a couple of mild cases, and larger cohorts that include severe cases with pre-infection samples were judged to be necessary. From day 15 to 85, contracting clones showed balanced CD4/CD8 phenotypes, whereas a second wave of clones that expanded from day 15 to 37 leaned towards CD4+. Some responding clones were detected in pre-infection memory, which suggested that pre-existing cross-reactive memory T cells had joined the SARS-CoV-2 response. Contracting CD4+ clones were located mainly in the CM and EM memory subsets, whereas CD8+ clones were found to be enriched in EMRA. The second-wave clones that peaked on day 37 were not confirmed to be SARS-CoV-2 specific.

TCRdb shows the sequencer as Illumina NovaSeq 6000. TCRalpha and TCRbeta cDNA libraries were constructed by 5'RACE with constant-segment primers, with sample barcodes and unique molecular identifiers being introduced. RNA was extracted from every sample with Trizol reagent. Libraries were amplified in two PCR steps, with a second sample barcode and Illumina TruSeq adapters added in the second step. Sequencing of libraries was performed on an Illumina NovaSeq with 2 x 150 bp paired-end reads. In the paper's pipeline: Demultiplexing of reads and collapsing into UMI-guided consensus sequences were performed with migec v1.2.7. Using mixcr v2.1.11, UMI consensuses were aligned to TRA and TRB V and J templates and then assembled into clonotypes. A clonotype was counted as expanded or contracted only when both edgeR and NoisET called the clonotype significant, with the noise models trained on biological replicates. For edgeR calls, the cutoffs were a false discovery rate-adjusted p below 0.01 and a log2 fold-change threshold of 1. As an exploratory analysis of dynamics, max-normalized trajectories of the 1000 most abundant clonotypes were examined by PCA with hierarchical clustering. Each responding clone was given a CD4 or CD8 phenotype based on the CD4+ and CD8+ repertoires, which had been sequenced separately. The public reads were run again by TCRdb, first through fastp at Q25 and then through MiXCR, and only productive beta chains were kept. Entries that share a CDR3 protein sequence are merged under the most common genes and DNA. It is TCRdb's table, rather than the study itself, that gives the V and J calls and clone size. In this sample the table shows over 130,000 distinct CDR3 sequences, around 15% of which occur a single time. The ten most abundant clones make up about 29% of the sample.

This TCR was recovered from an adult woman who had mild COVID-19 (a few samples of this study predate the infection). The sample titles of this study are shuffled in the database, so cell type and time point are left out; the donor was told from shared clones. What was sequenced was PBMCs or a T cell subset sorted from them (not recorded which).

The nucleotide sequence is TGCAGTGCCCCCCCGACAGACTACGAGCAGTACTTC. Its product reads: CSAPPTDYEQYF. Recombination joined TRBV20-1 with TRBJ2-7; the D gene is perhaps TRBD1, from 5 matching bases. The CDR3 runs 12 amino acids, cysteine and phenylalanine included. Of the read, only the CDR3 DNA is kept; its 36 bases are in frame from base 1. Reading the germline V gene (reference sequence) gives CDR1 DFQATT and CDR2 SNEGSKA. The V end loses 6 bases and the J end loses 3 bases, and a stretch of 12 bases separates them.